The T cell receptor (beta chain) described here comes from a study of blood T cell repertoires in COVID-19. Study details: There were acute and convalescent COVID-19 samples, and they came from the United States, Italy and Spain.

Under the authors' procedure: By means of reference gene primer amplification, nucleated cell counts were estimated. Clones were read by immunoSEQ multiplex PCR, and TCRdb kept only the in-frame ones, dropping some. That table furnishes V, J and clone size, whereas the DNA furnished D and trimming. The sample has roughly 250,000 clones, approximately 83% seen once; the top ten hold less than 4%. Participants spanned ages 18 to 89 years and resided in roughly 26 US areas. Assignments of participants to cohorts depended upon their own reported clinical history. The CDR3 runs 15 residues. CDR1 and CDR2 (germline): GTSNPN, SVGIG (reference sequence). Germline trimming cut 0 bases from V and 3 bases from J; bases unmatched to any gene: 6.

The clonotype comes from a middle-aged woman with acute COVID-19. The chain employs TRBV30 and TRBJ2-7; 9 nucleotides agree with TRBD1. The sample was PBMCs or T cells enriched from blood (not recorded which). The CDR3 nucleotides are TGTGCCTGGAGTGTCGGAGGGACAGGGCTCTACGAGCAGTACTTC. This translates into CAWSVGGTGLYEQYF.